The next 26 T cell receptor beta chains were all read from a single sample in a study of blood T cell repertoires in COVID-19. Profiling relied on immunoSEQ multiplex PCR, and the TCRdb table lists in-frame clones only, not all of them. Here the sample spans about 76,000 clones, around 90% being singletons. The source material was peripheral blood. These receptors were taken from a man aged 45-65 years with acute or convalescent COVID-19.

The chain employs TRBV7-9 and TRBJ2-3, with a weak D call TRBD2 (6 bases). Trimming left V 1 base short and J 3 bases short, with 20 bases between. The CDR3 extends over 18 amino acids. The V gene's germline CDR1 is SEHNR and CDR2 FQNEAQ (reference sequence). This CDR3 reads CASSLDRPGRPPTDTQYF. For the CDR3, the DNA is TGTGCCAGCAGCTTAGACCGGCCCGGGAGACCGCCTACAGATACGCAGTATTTT.

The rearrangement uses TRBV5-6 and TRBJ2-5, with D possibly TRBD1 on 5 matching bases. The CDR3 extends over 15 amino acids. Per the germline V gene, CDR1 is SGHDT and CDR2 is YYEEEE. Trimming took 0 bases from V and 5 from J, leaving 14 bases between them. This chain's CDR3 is CASSLGSGIGETQYF. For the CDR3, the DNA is TGTGCCAGCAGCTTGGGGTCAGGGATCGGGGAGACCCAGTACTTC.

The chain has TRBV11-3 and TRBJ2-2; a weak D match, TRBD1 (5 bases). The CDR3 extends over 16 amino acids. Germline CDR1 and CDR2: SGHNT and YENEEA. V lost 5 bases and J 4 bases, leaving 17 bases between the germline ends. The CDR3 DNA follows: TGTGCCAGCAGCCCTTCGCATGGGGCGAGCACCGGGGAGCTGTTTTTT. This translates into CASSPSHGASTGELFF.

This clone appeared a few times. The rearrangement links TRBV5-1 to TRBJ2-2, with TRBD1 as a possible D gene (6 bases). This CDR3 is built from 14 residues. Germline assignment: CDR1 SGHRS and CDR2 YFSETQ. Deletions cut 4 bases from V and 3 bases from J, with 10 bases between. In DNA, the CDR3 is TGCGCCAGCAGCAACAGGGTGGACACCGGGGAGCTGTTTTTT. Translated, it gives CASSNRVDTGELFF.

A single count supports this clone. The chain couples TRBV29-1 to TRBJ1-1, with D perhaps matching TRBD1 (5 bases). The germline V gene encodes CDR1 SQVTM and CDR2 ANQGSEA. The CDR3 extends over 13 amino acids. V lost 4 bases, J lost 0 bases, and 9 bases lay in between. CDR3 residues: CSVVRQMNTEAFF. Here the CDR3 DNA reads TGCAGCGTTGTCCGACAGATGAACACTGAAGCTTTCTTT. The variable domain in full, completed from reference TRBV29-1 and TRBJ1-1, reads SAVISQKPSRDICQRGTSLTIQCQVDSQVTMMFWYRQQPGQSLTLIATANQGSEATYESGFVIDKFPISRPNLTFSTLTVSNMSPEDSSIYLCSVVRQMNTEAFFGQGTRLTVV.

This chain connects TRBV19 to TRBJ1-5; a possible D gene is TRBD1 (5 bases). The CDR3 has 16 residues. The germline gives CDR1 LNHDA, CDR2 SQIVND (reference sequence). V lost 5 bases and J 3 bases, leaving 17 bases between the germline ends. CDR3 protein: CASSPSGRGNNQPQHF. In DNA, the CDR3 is TGTGCCAGTAGTCCTAGCGGGAGGGGTAACAATCAGCCCCAGCATTTT.

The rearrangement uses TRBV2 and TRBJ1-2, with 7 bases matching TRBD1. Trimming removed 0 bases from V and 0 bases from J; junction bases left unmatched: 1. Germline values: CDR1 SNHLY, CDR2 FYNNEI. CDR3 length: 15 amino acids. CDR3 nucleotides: TGTGCCAGCAGTGAAGCGGGGACAGCTAACTATGGCTACACCTTC. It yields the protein CASSEAGTANYGYTF.

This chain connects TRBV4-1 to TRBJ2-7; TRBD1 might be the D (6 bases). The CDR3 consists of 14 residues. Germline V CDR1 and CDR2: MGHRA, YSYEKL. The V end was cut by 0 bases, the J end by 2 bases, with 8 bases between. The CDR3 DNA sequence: TGCGCCAGCAGCCAAGAAGAGGGGGCCTACGAGCAGTACTTC. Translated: CASSQEEGAYEQYF.

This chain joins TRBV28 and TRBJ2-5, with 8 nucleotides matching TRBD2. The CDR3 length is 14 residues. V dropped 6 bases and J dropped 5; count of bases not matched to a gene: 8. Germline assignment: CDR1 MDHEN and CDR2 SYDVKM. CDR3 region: CASRKPGLGETQYF. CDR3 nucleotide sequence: TGTGCCAGCAGGAAACCGGGACTAGGGGAGACCCAGTACTTC.

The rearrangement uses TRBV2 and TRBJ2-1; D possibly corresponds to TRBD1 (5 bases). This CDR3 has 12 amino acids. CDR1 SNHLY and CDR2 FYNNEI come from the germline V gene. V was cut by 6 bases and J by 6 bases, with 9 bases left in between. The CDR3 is CASRNQGNEQFF. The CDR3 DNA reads TGTGCCAGCAGAAACCAGGGCAATGAGCAGTTCTTC.

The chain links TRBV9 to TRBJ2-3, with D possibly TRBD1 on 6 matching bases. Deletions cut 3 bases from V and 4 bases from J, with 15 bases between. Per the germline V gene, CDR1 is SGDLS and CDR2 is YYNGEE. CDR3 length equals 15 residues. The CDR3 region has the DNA TGTGCCAGCAGCGGAGGGACACCTAACTCAGATACGCAGTATTTT. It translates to CASSGGTPNSDTQYF.

The CDR3 region is CASSVEGQGTQTQYF. In nucleotides, the CDR3 is TGTGCCAGCAGCGTAGAGGGACAGGGGACCCAGACCCAGTACTTC. This chain uses TRBV9 with TRBJ2-5, with TRBD1 matching 10 bases. There are 15 residues in the CDR3. J was trimmed by 6 bases and V by 0 bases; bases with no gene match: 5. Germline V CDR1 and CDR2: SGDLS, YYNGEE.

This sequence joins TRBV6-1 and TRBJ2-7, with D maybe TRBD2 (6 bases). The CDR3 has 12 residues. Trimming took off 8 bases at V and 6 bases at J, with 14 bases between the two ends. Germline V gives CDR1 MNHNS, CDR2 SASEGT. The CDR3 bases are TGTGCCAGCGGGGGAACTAGCTCCGAGCAGTACGTC. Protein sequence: CASGGTSSEQYV.

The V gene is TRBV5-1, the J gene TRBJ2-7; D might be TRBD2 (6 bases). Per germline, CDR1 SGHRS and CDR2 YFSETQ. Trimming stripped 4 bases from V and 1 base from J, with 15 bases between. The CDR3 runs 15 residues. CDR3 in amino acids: CASSPAWGGSYEQYV. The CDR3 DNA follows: TGCGCCAGCAGCCCGGCTTGGGGAGGATCCTACGAGCAGTACGTC.

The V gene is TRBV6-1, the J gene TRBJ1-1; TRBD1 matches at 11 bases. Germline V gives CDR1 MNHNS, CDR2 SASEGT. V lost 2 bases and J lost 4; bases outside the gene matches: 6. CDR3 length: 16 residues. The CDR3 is CASSEQGQGVVTEAFF. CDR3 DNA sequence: TGTGCCAGCAGTGAACAGGGACAGGGGGTTGTCACTGAAGCTTTCTTT.

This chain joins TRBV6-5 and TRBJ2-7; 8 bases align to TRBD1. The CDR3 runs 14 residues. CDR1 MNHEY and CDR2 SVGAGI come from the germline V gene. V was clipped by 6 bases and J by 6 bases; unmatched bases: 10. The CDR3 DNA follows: TGTGCCAGCAGGTCGACAGGGGTGTGGAGCGAGCAGTACTTC. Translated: CASRSTGVWSEQYF.

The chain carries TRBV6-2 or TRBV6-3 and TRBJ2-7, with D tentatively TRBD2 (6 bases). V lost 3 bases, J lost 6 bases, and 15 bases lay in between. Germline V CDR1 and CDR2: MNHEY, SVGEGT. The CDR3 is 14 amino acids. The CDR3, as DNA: TGTGCCAGCAGTTATGCCGAGACTAGATTCGAGCAGTACTTC. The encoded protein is CASSYAETRFEQYF.

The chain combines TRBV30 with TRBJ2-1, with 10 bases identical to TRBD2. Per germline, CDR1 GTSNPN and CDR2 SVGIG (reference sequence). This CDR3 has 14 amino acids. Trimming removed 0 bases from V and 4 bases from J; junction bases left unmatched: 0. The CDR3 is CAWSVLAGYNEQFF. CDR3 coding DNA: TGTGCCTGGAGTGTACTAGCGGGGTACAATGAGCAGTTCTTC. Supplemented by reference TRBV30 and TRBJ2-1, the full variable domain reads SQTIHQWPATLVQPVGSPLSLECTVEGTSNPNLYWYRQAAGRGLQLLFYSVGIGQISSEVPQNLSASRPQDRQFILSSKKLLLSDSGFYLCAWSVLAGYNEQFFGPGTRLTVL.

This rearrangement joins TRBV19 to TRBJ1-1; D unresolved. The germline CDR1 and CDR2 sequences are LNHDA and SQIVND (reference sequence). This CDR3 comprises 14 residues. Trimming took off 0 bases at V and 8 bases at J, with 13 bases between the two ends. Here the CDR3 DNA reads TGTGCCAGTAGTATAGATTCGGGATCGGGGGAAGCTTTCTTT. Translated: CASSIDSGSGEAFF. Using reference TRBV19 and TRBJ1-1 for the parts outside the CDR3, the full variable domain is DGGITQSPKYLFRKEGQNVTLSCEQNLNHDAMYWYRQDPGQGLRLIYYSQIVNDFQKGDIAEGYSVSREKKESFPLTVTSAQKNPTAFYLCASSIDSGSGEAFFGQGTRLTVV.

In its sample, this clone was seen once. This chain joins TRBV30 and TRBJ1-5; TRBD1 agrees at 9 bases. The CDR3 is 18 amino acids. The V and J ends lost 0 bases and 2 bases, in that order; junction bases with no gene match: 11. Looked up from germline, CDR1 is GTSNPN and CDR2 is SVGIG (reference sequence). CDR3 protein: CAWSVLRTGVGGNQPQHF. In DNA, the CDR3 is TGTGCCTGGAGTGTTTTGAGGACAGGGGTGGGTGGCAATCAGCCCCAGCATTTT.

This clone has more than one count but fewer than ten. CDR3 sequence: CASSPDNRIRGKLFF. In DNA form, the CDR3 reads TGTGCCAGCAGTCCCGACAACAGAATCAGGGGAAAACTGTTTTTT. The rearrangement links TRBV27 to TRBJ1-4; D might be TRBD1 (6 bases). V was trimmed by 5 bases and J by 10 bases, leaving 20 bases between them. Germline V gene lookup returns CDR1 MNHEY and CDR2 SMNVEV (reference sequence). There are 15 residues in the CDR3. The entire variable domain, with the rest obtained from reference TRBV27 and TRBJ1-4, is as follows: EAQVTQNPRYLITVTGKKLTVTCSQNMNHEYMSWYRQDPGLGLRQIYYSMNVEVTDKGDVPEGYKVSRKEKRNFPLILESPSPNQTSLYFCASSPDNRIRGKLFFGSGTQLSVL.

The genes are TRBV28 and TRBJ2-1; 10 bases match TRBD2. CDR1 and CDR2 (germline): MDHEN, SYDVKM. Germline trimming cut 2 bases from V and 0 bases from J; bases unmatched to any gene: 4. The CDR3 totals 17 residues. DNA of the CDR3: TGTGCCAGCAGTTTAGGCCTAGCGGGAGTCTCCTACAATGAGCAGTTCTTC. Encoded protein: CASSLGLAGVSYNEQFF.

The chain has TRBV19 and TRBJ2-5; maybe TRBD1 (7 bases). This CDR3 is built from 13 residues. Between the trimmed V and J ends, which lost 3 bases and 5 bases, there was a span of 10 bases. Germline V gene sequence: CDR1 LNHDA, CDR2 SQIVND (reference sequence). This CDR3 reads CASSMQGGETQYF. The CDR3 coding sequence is TGTGCCAGTAGTATGCAGGGGGGCGAGACCCAGTACTTC.

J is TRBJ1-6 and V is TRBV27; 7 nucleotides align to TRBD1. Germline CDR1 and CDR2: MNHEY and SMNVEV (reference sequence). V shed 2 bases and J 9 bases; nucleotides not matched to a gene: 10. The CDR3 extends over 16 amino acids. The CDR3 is CASSLSPRQGGSPLHF. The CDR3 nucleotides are TGTGCCAGCAGTTTAAGCCCTCGACAGGGAGGTTCACCCCTCCACTTT.

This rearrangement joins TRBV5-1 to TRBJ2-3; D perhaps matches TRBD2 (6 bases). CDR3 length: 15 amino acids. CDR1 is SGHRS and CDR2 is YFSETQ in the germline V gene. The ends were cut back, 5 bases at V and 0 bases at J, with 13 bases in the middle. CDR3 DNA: TGCGCCAGCAGGGAGTGGGACTGGAGCACAGATACGCAGTATTTT. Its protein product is CASREWDWSTDTQYF.

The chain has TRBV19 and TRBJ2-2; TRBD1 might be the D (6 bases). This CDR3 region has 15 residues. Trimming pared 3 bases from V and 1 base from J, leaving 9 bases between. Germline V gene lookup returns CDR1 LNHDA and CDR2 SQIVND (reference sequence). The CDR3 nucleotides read TGTGCCAGTAGTATCAAAGGGGGGAACACCGGGGAGCTGTTTTTT. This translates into CASSIKGGNTGELFF.